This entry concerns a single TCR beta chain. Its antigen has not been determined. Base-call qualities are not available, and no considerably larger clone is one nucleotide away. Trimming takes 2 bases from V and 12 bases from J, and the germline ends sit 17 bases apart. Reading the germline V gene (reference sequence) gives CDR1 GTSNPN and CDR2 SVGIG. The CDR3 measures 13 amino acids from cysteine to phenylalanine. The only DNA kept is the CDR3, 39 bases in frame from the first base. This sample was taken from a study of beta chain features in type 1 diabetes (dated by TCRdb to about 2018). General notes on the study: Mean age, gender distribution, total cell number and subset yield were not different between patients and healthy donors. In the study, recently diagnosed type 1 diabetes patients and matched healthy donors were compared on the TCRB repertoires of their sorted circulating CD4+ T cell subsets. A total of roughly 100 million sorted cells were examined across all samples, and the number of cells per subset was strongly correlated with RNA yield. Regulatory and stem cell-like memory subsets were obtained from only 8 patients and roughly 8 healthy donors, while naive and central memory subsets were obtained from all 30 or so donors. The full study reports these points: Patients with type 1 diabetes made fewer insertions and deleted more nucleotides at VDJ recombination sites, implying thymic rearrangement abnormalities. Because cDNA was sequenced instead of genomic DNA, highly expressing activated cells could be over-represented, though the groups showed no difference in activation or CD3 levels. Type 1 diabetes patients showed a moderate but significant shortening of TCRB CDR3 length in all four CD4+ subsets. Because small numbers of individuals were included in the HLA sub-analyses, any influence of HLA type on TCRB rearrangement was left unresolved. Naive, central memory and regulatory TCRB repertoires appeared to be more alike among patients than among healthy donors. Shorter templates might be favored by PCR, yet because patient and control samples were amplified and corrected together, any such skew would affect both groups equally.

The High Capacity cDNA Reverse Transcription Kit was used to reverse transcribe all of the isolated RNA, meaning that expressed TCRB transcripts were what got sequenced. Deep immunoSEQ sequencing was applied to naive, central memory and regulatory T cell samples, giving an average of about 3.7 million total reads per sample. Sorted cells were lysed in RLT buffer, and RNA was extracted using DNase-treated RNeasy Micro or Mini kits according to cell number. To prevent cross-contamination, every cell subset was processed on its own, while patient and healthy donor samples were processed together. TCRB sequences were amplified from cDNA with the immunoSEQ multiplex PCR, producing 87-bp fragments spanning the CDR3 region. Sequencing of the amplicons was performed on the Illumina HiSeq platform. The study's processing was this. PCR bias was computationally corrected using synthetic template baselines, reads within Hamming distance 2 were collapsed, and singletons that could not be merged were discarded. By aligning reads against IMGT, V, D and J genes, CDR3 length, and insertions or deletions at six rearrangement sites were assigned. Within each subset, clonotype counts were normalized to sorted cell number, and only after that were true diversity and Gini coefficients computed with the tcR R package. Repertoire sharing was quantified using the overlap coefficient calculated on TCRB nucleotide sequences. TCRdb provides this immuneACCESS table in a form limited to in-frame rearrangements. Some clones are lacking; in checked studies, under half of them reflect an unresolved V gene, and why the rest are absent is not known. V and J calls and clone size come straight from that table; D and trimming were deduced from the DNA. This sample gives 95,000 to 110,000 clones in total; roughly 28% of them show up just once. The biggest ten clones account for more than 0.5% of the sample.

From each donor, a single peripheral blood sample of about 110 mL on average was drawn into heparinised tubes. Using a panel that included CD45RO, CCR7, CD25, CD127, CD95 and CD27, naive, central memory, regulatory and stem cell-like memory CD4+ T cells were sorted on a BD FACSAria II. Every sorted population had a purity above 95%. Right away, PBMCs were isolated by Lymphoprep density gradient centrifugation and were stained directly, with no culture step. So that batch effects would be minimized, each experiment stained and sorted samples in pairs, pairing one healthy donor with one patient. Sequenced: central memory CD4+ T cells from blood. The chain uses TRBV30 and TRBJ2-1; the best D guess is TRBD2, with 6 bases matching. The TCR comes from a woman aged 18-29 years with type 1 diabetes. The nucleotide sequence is TGTGCCTGGAGTCGGGAGAAGGGCCTTGGGCAGTTCTTC. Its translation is CAWSREKGLGQFF.